The 10 T cell receptor beta chains in this list originate from one sample, sequenced in a study of CD8 T cells in ankylosing spondylitis. TCRdb recomputed calls from the 5' RACE reads with MiXCR, one row per CDR3 protein. This sample yields approximately 250,000 distinct CDR3 sequences, of which under 35% are seen a single time; about 4.2% belongs to the top ten. The sample was blood, either unsorted or a sorted T cell fraction (not recorded which). The receptors originated from a male donor with ankylosing spondylitis or in good health (not recorded which).

The CDR3 here is CASTEGLYATQYF. For the CDR3, the DNA is TGTGCCAGCACCGAGGGTCTGTATGCGACCCAGTACTTC. V and J are TRBV6-1 and TRBJ2-5, with D perhaps TRBD2 (5 bases). The V gene lost 7 bases and the J gene lost 7 bases, with 16 bases spanning the gap. In germline, CDR1 is MNHNS, CDR2 SASEGT. The CDR3 totals 13 residues.

This clonotype has ten or more counts. V gene TRBV20-1 combines with J gene TRBJ2-1; 8 nucleotides match TRBD2. V was clipped by 0 bases and J by 4 bases; unmatched bases: 5. The CDR3 loop spans 15 amino acids. Germline CDR1 and CDR2: DFQATT and SNEGSKA (reference sequence). CDR3 nucleotides: TGCAGTGCTAGAGATACCGGGGGGGCGTACAATGAGCAGTTCTTC. Protein product: CSARDTGGAYNEQFF.

The chain joins TRBV6-1 to TRBJ2-7; 7 bases map to TRBD1. CDR1 MNHNS and CDR2 SASEGT come from the germline V gene. J lost 5 bases, V lost 6 bases, and 7 bases had no gene match. The CDR3 has 13 residues. DNA for the CDR3: TGTGCCAGCAGAGAACAGGGGATGGACGAGCAGTACTTC. Translating it yields CASREQGMDEQYF.

The J gene is TRBJ2-3, the V gene TRBV21-1; the tabulated D call, TRBD1, remains unverified against the DNA. TRBV21-1 is flagged as a pseudogene. The CDR3 consists of 13 residues. The CDR3: CASSNNRGDTQYF. The CDR3 bases are TGTGCCAGCAGCAATAACAGGGGTGATACGCAGTATTTT.

This clonotype was recorded a few times. The rearrangement uses TRBV20-1 and TRBJ2-3; no firm D call. V lost 0 bases and J 1 base, leaving 5 bases between the germline ends. This CDR3 region has 13 residues. CDR1 is DFQATT and CDR2 is SNEGSKA in the germline V gene (reference sequence). The CDR3 is CSARDPRTDTQYF. The CDR3 region has the DNA TGCAGTGCTAGAGATCCCCGCACAGATACGCAGTATTTT.

This clonotype has a handful of counts. This rearrangement joins TRBV6-4 to TRBJ2-1; 8 bases match TRBD2. CDR1 and CDR2 (germline): MRHNA, SNTAGT. The CDR3 sequence is 13 residues long. Trimming at V came to 2 bases and at J to 6 bases, leaving 0 bases not matched to a gene. The DNA of the CDR3 is TGTGCCAGCAGTGACGGGACTAGCAATGAGCAGTTCTTC. Its translation is CASSDGTSNEQFF.

The gene calls are TRBV6-1 and TRBJ2-2; no reliable D call. The germline gives CDR1 MNHNS, CDR2 SASEGT. The CDR3 is 13 amino acids. V was cut by 6 bases and J by 6 bases, with 11 bases left in between. CDR3 region: CASRFGFAGELFF. The DNA of the CDR3 is TGTGCCAGCAGATTCGGGTTTGCCGGGGAGCTGTTTTTT.

Only a few counts were recorded for this clonotype. The J gene is TRBJ2-7, the V gene TRBV20-1; D unclear. CDR1 and CDR2 (germline): DFQATT, SNEGSKA (reference sequence). CDR3 size: 13 residues. Trimming removed 3 bases from V and 0 bases from J, with 9 bases in between. CDR3 amino acids: CSASRLLSYEQYF. For the CDR3, the DNA is TGCAGTGCTAGTCGGTTGCTCTCCTACGAGCAGTACTTC.

This clonotype was counted only a few times. V usage is TRBV10-3 and J usage is TRBJ2-7; 10 nucleotides align to TRBD1. Germline V gene lookup returns CDR1 ENHRY and CDR2 SYGVKD. CDR3 length: 13 residues. V gave up 10 bases and J gave up 1 base; unmatched junction bases: 4. CDR3 amino acids: CATAGQGSYEQYF. CDR3 DNA sequence: TGTGCCACCGCGGGACAGGGGTCCTACGAGCAGTACTTC.

The chain uses TRBV5-1 and TRBJ1-1; 8 bases align to TRBD1. From germline, CDR1 is SGHRS and CDR2 YFSETQ. The V segment lost 3 bases and the J segment 4 bases; nucleotides outside the gene matches: 5. This CDR3 has 14 amino acids. The CDR3 loop is CASSSGGGGTEAFF. For the CDR3, the DNA is TGCGCCAGCAGCTCAGGGGGCGGTGGCACTGAAGCTTTCTTT.